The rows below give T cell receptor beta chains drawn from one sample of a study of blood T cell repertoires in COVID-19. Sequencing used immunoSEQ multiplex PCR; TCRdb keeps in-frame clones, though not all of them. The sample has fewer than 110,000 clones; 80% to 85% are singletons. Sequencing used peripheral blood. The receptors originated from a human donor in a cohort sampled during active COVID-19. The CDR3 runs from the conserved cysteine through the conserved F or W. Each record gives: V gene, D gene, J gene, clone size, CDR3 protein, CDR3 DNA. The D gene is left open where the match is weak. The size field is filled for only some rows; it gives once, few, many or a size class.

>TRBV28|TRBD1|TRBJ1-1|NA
CASSSPGGPVTEAFF
TGTGCCAGCAGTTCCCCAGGGGGGCCGGTCACTGAAGCTTTCTTT
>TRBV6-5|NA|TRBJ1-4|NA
CASSYGGANEKLFF
TGTGCCAGCAGTTACGGAGGGGCCAATGAAAAACTGTTTTTT
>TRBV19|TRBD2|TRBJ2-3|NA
CASSRTGTSWSTDTQYF
TGTGCCAGTAGTAGAACCGGGACTAGCTGGAGCACAGATACGCAGTATTTT
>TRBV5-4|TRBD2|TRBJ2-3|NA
CASSLPLLGLADTDTQYF
TGTGCCAGCAGCTTGCCGCTTTTAGGACTAGCGGACACAGATACGCAGTATTTT
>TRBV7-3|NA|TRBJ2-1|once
CASSLSGANEQFF
TGTGCCAGCAGCTTATCAGGGGCGAATGAGCAGTTCTTC
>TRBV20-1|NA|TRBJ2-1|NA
CSALIHDEQFF
TGCAGTGCCCTCATACATGATGAGCAGTTCTTC
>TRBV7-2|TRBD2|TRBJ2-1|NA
CASSLTSGDNEQFF
TGTGCCAGCAGCCTTACCAGCGGGGACAATGAGCAGTTCTTC
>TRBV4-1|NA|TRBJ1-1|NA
CASSQQIVLNTEAFF
TGCGCCAGCAGCCAGCAAATAGTTTTGAACACTGAAGCTTTCTTT
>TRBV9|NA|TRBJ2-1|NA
CASSAPLGGRSYNEQFF
TGTGCCAGCAGCGCCCCCCTTGGGGGGAGGTCCTACAATGAGCAGTTCTTC
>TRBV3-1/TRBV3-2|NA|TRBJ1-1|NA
CASSQDVGVWNTEAFF
TGTGCCAGCAGCCAAGATGTCGGGGTATGGAACACTGAAGCTTTCTTT
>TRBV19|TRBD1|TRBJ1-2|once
CASTEQGAGYGYTF
TGTGCCAGTACCGAACAGGGGGCGGGGTATGGCTACACCTTC
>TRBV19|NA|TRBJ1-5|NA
CASLNRQSSNQPQHF
TGTGCCAGCCTTAACCGACAGTCTAGCAATCAGCCCCAGCATTTT
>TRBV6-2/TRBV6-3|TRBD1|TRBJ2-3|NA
CASSLSTGPDTQYF
TGTGCCAGCAGTCTTTCGACAGGGCCAGATACGCAGTATTTT
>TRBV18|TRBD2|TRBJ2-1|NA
CASSAPSGSILNEQFF
TGTGCCAGCTCAGCTCCTAGCGGGAGTATCCTCAATGAGCAGTTCTTC
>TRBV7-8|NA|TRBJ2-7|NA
CASSLPGQTDGEQYF
TGTGCCAGCAGCTTACCCGGACAGACCGATGGGGAGCAGTACTTC
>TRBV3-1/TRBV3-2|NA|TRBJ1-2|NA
CASSQGVDYGYTF
TGTGCCAGCAGCCAAGGCGTGGACTATGGCTACACCTTC
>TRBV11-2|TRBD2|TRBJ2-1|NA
CASSLGGLARYNEQFF
TGTGCCAGCAGCCTAGGGGGACTAGCGAGATACAATGAGCAGTTCTTC